This entry features one TCR beta chain sequence. Only a few counts were recorded for this clonotype. Its antigen target is currently unknown. Qualities for individual bases were not recorded, and no much larger clone is one base off. Libraries were built with 5' RACE. Sequencer: NextSeq 500. In the TCR library protocol, unique molecular identifiers were attached to individual cDNA molecules to correct for PCR bias and sequencing error. Both TCR alpha and beta chains were sequenced, and tight co-correlation was observed between alpha and beta sequence abundances in each sample. Per the authors' processing: Decombinator V4 was used to annotate TCR sequences for V gene, J gene and CDR3. Expanded TCRs were defined as changing significantly between any two time points under a Poisson model with p below 0.0001. TCR abundances were normalised to the total number of TCRs sequenced per sample and expressed as counts per million. A search of VDJdb, accessed on 1 November 2021, was run for TCRs annotated to CMV, EBV and SARS-CoV-2, with TCRs annotated for multiple antigens excluded. The public reads were reanalyzed by TCRdb: fastp trimming at Q25, MiXCR alignment, in-frame beta chains only. For every CDR3 protein sequence, its rows merge into one entry that carries the most common genes and DNA. V and J calls and clone size were set by TCRdb, not the authors. The sample records 54,000 or so distinct CDR3 sequences, 4.5% to 7% of which are singletons. The ten largest clones represent 6.8% of the sample.

The record originates from a study of early T cells in non-severe SARS-CoV-2 infection (dated by TCRdb to the early 2020s). Background on the whole study: TCR sequencing used bulk RNA from unsorted whole blood, so alpha and beta chains could not be paired.

Set within a cohort of healthcare workers in London, UK, this nested case-control study involved weekly PCR testing of nasopharyngeal swabs along with blood sampling. Healthcare workers were recruited between 23 and 31 March 2020, during the week of the UK lockdown, and were followed weekly for up to roughly 15 weeks. Study-wide conclusions, independent of this receptor: VDJdb matching was skewed toward anti-spike CD8 responses and likely underestimated virus-specific expansions by missing private and CD4 specificities.

The sequencing sample was made of whole blood. This clonotype was obtained from an adult who was a healthcare worker with PCR-confirmed SARS-CoV-2 infection or an uninfected control (not recorded which).

The CDR3: CSARVIAGARTDTQYF. The sequence in DNA is TGCAGTGCTAGAGTGATAGCGGGGGCCCGCACAGATACGCAGTATTTT. This chain joins TRBV20-1 to TRBJ2-3; a stretch of 9 junction bases matches TRBD2. The CDR3 holds 16 amino acids from the cysteine to the phenylalanine. Kept here is only the CDR3 DNA, which spans 48 bases and is read in frame from base 1. V is pruned by 1 base and J by 1 base, leaving 6 bases of the junction without a gene match. CDR1 DFQATT and CDR2 SNEGSKA were looked up in the germline V gene (reference sequence).